The rows below give T cell receptor beta chains drawn from one sample of a study of CD8 T cells in ankylosing spondylitis. MiXCR, run by TCRdb on the 5' RACE reads, gives a single entry per CDR3 protein. Of 150,000 or so distinct CDR3 sequences listed, approximately 16% were seen once; the top ten hold 7.8%. Sequencing was done on a sample of blood, either unsorted or a sorted T cell fraction (not recorded which). All receptors come from a male donor with ankylosing spondylitis or in good health (not recorded which). Both conserved end residues are part of each CDR3. Each record gives: J gene, clone size, D gene, CDR3 length, V gene, CDR3 protein, CDR3 DNA. The D gene is left open where the match is weak. Expanded clones get a size class; other rows say once, few or many, or leave the size out.

j_gene: TRBJ2-2
abundance: NA
d_gene: NA
len: 16
v_gene: TRBV18
CDR3aa: CASSPRHGADTGELFF
CDR3nt: TGTGCCAGCTCACCACGACACGGGGCCGACACCGGGGAGCTGTTTTTT

j_gene: TRBJ2-7
abundance: many
d_gene: TRBD2
len: 18
v_gene: TRBV7-8
CDR3aa: CASSSVRTGGFFIHEQYF
CDR3nt: TGTGCCAGCAGCTCAGTTCGGACGGGAGGGTTTTTTATCCACGAGCAGTACTTC

j_gene: TRBJ2-7
abundance: NA
d_gene: TRBD1
len: 15
v_gene: TRBV11-2
CDR3aa: CASSLMGQAPYEQYF
CDR3nt: TGTGCCAGCAGCTTAATGGGACAGGCCCCCTACGAGCAGTACTTC

j_gene: TRBJ2-5
abundance: few
d_gene: TRBD1
len: 15
v_gene: TRBV18
CDR3aa: CASSVGQGSQETQYF
CDR3nt: TGTGCCAGCTCAGTAGGACAGGGGAGCCAAGAGACCCAGTACTTC

j_gene: TRBJ2-3
abundance: NA
d_gene: NA
len: 15
v_gene: TRBV10-2
CDR3aa: CASSETGTGTDTQYF
CDR3nt: TGCGCCAGCAGTGAAACGGGAACGGGGACAGATACGCAGTATTTT

j_gene: TRBJ2-7
abundance: NA
d_gene: TRBD2
len: 18
v_gene: TRBV5-6
CDR3aa: CASSLRTSTEVESYEQYF
CDR3nt: TGTGCCAGCAGCCTGCGGACTAGCACAGAAGTCGAGTCCTACGAGCAGTACTTC

j_gene: TRBJ1-1
abundance: NA
d_gene: NA
len: 13
v_gene: TRBV27
CDR3aa: CASRLSGGTEAFF
CDR3nt: TGTGCCAGCCGTTTGTCAGGTGGTACTGAAGCTTTCTTT

j_gene: TRBJ1-4
abundance: NA
d_gene: NA
len: 12
v_gene: TRBV6-5
CDR3aa: CASRDTVEKLFF
CDR3nt: TGTGCCAGCAGGGACACTGTCGAAAAACTGTTTTTT

j_gene: TRBJ2-7
abundance: NA
d_gene: TRBD1
len: 13
v_gene: TRBV27
CDR3aa: CASSVRGLYEQYF
CDR3nt: TGTGCCAGCAGTGTCAGGGGGCTTTACGAGCAGTACTTC

j_gene: TRBJ2-2
abundance: few
d_gene: TRBD2
len: 17
v_gene: TRBV9
CDR3aa: CASSVARGGSRIGELFF
CDR3nt: TGTGCCAGCAGCGTAGCCCGGGGCGGGAGCCGAATCGGGGAGCTGTTTTTT

j_gene: TRBJ1-5
abundance: NA
d_gene: TRBD1
len: 16
v_gene: TRBV5-1
CDR3aa: CASSLSGTGEAQPQHF
CDR3nt: TGCGCCAGCAGCTTATCCGGGACAGGGGAGGCTCAGCCCCAGCATTTT

j_gene: TRBJ1-1
abundance: NA
d_gene: NA
len: 15
v_gene: TRBV6-5
CDR3aa: CASSYSQGMNTEAFF
CDR3nt: TGTGCCAGCAGTTATTCCCAGGGCATGAACACTGAAGCTTTCTTT

j_gene: TRBJ2-5
abundance: NA
d_gene: NA
len: 11
v_gene: TRBV6-2/TRBV6-3
CDR3aa: CASSYAETQYF
CDR3nt: TGTGCCAGCAGTTACGCGGAGACCCAGTACTTC

j_gene: TRBJ2-3
abundance: NA
d_gene: NA
len: 15
v_gene: TRBV6-1
CDR3aa: CASRISRGDTDTQYF
CDR3nt: TGTGCCAGCAGGATTTCTCGGGGCGACACAGATACGCAGTATTTT

j_gene: TRBJ2-7
abundance: few
d_gene: NA
len: 13
v_gene: TRBV9
CDR3aa: CASSKGLSYEQYF
CDR3nt: TGTGCCAGCAGCAAAGGGCTTTCCTACGAGCAGTACTTC

j_gene: TRBJ2-4
abundance: NA
d_gene: NA
len: 13
v_gene: TRBV6-2/TRBV6-3
CDR3aa: CASRLGHSNIQYF
CDR3nt: TGTGCCAGCAGATTGGGCCACTCAAACATTCAGTACTTC

j_gene: TRBJ2-7
abundance: many
d_gene: NA
len: 12
v_gene: TRBV3-1
CDR3aa: CASSQDSSKQYF
CDR3nt: TGTGCCAGCAGCCAAGACTCGTCCAAGCAGTACTTC

j_gene: TRBJ1-1
abundance: few
d_gene: TRBD1
len: 15
v_gene: TRBV5-1
CDR3aa: CASSPEQGAGIEAFF
CDR3nt: TGCGCCAGCAGCCCGGAACAGGGGGCCGGGATTGAAGCTTTCTTT

j_gene: TRBJ1-6
abundance: many
d_gene: NA
len: 13
v_gene: TRBV20-1
CDR3aa: CSALPAENSPLHF
CDR3nt: TGCAGTGCCCTCCCAGCGGAAAATTCACCCCTCCACTTT

j_gene: TRBJ2-2
abundance: many
d_gene: NA
len: 16
v_gene: TRBV5-1
CDR3aa: CASSRSGQSNTGELFF
CDR3nt: TGCGCCAGCAGCCGATCGGGGCAATCGAACACCGGGGAGCTGTTTTTT

j_gene: TRBJ2-1
abundance: many
d_gene: NA
len: 14
v_gene: TRBV10-1
CDR3aa: CASSEDSSYNEQFF
CDR3nt: TGCGCCAGCAGTGAGGACAGCTCCTACAATGAGCAGTTCTTC

j_gene: TRBJ2-2
abundance: NA
d_gene: NA
len: 12
v_gene: TRBV7-9
CDR3aa: CASSLPRGELFF
CDR3nt: TGTGCCAGCAGCTTGCCGAGAGGGGAGCTGTTTTTT

j_gene: TRBJ2-3
abundance: many
d_gene: TRBD2
len: 17
v_gene: TRBV12-3/TRBV12-4
CDR3aa: CASTSWLAGEGRATQYF
CDR3nt: TGTGCCAGCACCTCTTGGCTAGCGGGAGAGGGCAGGGCTACGCAGTATTTT

j_gene: TRBJ2-5
abundance: few
d_gene: TRBD1
len: 15
v_gene: TRBV4-1
CDR3aa: CASSQPDRDQETQYF
CDR3nt: TGCGCCAGCAGCCAACCAGACAGGGATCAAGAGACCCAGTACTTC

j_gene: TRBJ1-2
abundance: many
d_gene: NA
len: 16
v_gene: TRBV5-1
CDR3aa: CASSLSSGSGSYGYTF
CDR3nt: TGCGCCAGCAGCTTGTCGTCGGGTTCCGGGAGCTATGGCTACACCTTC

j_gene: TRBJ2-7
abundance: many
d_gene: TRBD2
len: 15
v_gene: TRBV5-1
CDR3aa: CASSFGTSGTYEQYF
CDR3nt: TGCGCCAGCAGCTTCGGGACTAGCGGTACCTACGAGCAGTACTTC

j_gene: TRBJ2-1
abundance: NA
d_gene: NA
len: 13
v_gene: TRBV24-1
CDR3aa: CATMTGIYNEQFF
CDR3nt: TGTGCCACCATGACTGGGATCTACAATGAGCAGTTCTTC

j_gene: TRBJ2-7
abundance: many
d_gene: NA
len: 14
v_gene: TRBV12-3/TRBV12-4
CDR3aa: CASSISGRPYEQYF
CDR3nt: TGTGCCAGCAGCATATCGGGACGACCCTACGAGCAGTACTTC

j_gene: TRBJ1-2
abundance: many
d_gene: NA
len: 13
v_gene: TRBV12-3/TRBV12-4
CDR3aa: CASSLNSIYGYTF
CDR3nt: TGTGCCAGCAGTTTAAACAGTATTTATGGCTACACCTTC

j_gene: TRBJ1-2
abundance: many
d_gene: NA
len: 13
v_gene: TRBV12-3/TRBV12-4
CDR3aa: CASSQQVNYGYTF
CDR3nt: TGTGCCAGCAGCCAACAGGTGAACTATGGCTACACCTTC

j_gene: TRBJ2-6
abundance: NA
d_gene: TRBD1
len: 15
v_gene: TRBV2
CDR3aa: CASRQGWPGANVLTF
CDR3nt: TGTGCCAGCAGACAGGGGTGGCCTGGGGCCAACGTCCTGACTTTC

j_gene: TRBJ2-7
abundance: many
d_gene: NA
len: 16
v_gene: TRBV5-1
CDR3aa: CASSFGAGLRSYEQYF
CDR3nt: TGCGCCAGCAGCTTTGGGGCCGGATTGAGAAGCTACGAGCAGTACTTC